The rows below give T cell receptor beta chains drawn from one sample of a study of technical replicates of blood from a few donors. TCRdb's copy holds only in-frame clones and misses some; the assay was immunoSEQ multiplex PCR. The table has about 80,000 clones, 85% to 95% seen once. Material for sequencing was T cells isolated from PBMCs. All receptors derive from a human donor in good health. Each CDR3 is given with its conserved first and last residue. Fields, in order: J gene, D gene, clone size, V gene, CDR3 DNA, CDR3 protein. A D gene is named only where the DNA matches it firmly. Rows give clone size only sometimes, using once, few, many, or a class for an expanded clone.

TRBJ1-4 TRBD1 - TRBV28 TGTGCCAGCAGTTTATGGCAGGGGGCTAATGAAAAACTGTTTTTT CASSLWQGANEKLFF
TRBJ2-3 TRBD1 - TRBV6-1 TGTGCCAGCAGTGAACAGGGGGCAGATACGCAGTATTTT CASSEQGADTQYF
TRBJ2-7 TRBD2 - TRBV19 TGTGCCAGTAGTATGGTGGGAACTAGCGGGAGGCCCCACGAGCAGTACTTC CASSMVGTSGRPHEQYF
TRBJ2-7 - - TRBV5-6 TGTGCCAGCAGCGATAGCGTCTCCTACGAGCAGTACTTC CASSDSVSYEQYF
TRBJ2-5 - - TRBV5-6 TGTGCCAGCAGCTTGGCAGGGTACCAAGAGACCCAGTACTTC CASSLAGYQETQYF
TRBJ2-5 - - TRBV11-3 TGTGCCAGCAGCTTTGACGGGGAGACCCAGTACTTC CASSFDGETQYF
TRBJ1-5 - few TRBV10-3 TGTGCCATCAGTGATGTAGGGGCCTCTCAGCCCCAGCATTTT CAISDVGASQPQHF
TRBJ1-1 TRBD1 - TRBV7-3 TGTGCCAGCAGACGGACAGGGAACACTGAAGCTTTCTTT CASRRTGNTEAFF
TRBJ2-6 - - TRBV10-3 TGTGCCATCAGTTCTGCAGACTCTGGGGCCAACGTCCTGACTTTC CAISSADSGANVLTF
TRBJ2-7 TRBD2 - TRBV7-8 TGTGCCAGCAGCTTAGGACTAGCGAGCGAGCAGTACTTC CASSLGLASEQYF
TRBJ2-7 - - TRBV2 TGTGCCAGCAGTGTCCAGGGAAGCGAGCAGTACTTC CASSVQGSEQYF
TRBJ2-7 TRBD2 - TRBV7-2 TGTGCCAGCACCCCCGGGGGGGCAATTGCCTACGAGCAGTACTTC CASTPGGAIAYEQYF
TRBJ1-4 - once TRBV11-1 TGTGCCAGCAGCCATCGGGGTTTCGTGGAAAAACTGTTTTTT CASSHRGFVEKLFF
TRBJ2-1 TRBD2 - TRBV9 TGTGCCAGCAGCGATGGACTAGCGGGTGCCTACAATGAGCAGTTCTTC CASSDGLAGAYNEQFF
TRBJ2-7 TRBD2 - TRBV7-7 TGTGCCAGCAGCTTAGGGGCTAGCGGCTCCTACGAGCAGTACTTC CASSLGASGSYEQYF
TRBJ2-7 - - TRBV19 TGTGCCAGTAGTATTGGGAGCCTGGGGGAGCAGTACTTC CASSIGSLGEQYF
TRBJ2-7 TRBD2 - TRBV7-2 TGTGCCAGCAGCCTGGGACTAGCGGGAGTTGAGGAGCAGTACTTC CASSLGLAGVEEQYF
TRBJ2-7 - - TRBV15 TGTGCCACCAGCAGAGGAGGTAGCAGCTCCTACGAGCAGTACTTC CATSRGGSSSYEQYF
TRBJ2-7 TRBD1 - TRBV2 TGTGCCCAGCAGAGCTGGACAGGGGGCAATGAGCAGTACTTC CAQQSWTGGNEQYF
TRBJ2-3 TRBD2 - TRBV9 TGTGCCAGCAGCGTAGGACGGGTCTTAAGCGGGAGGATGAAAGATACGCAGTATTTT CASSVGRVLSGRMKDTQYF
TRBJ2-1 - - TRBV9 TGTGCCAGCAGCGTGTTTTTTACAGAGCAGTTCTTC CASSVFFTEQFF
TRBJ1-2 TRBD1 - TRBV11-3 TGTGCCAGCAGCCCTATACCAGGGGGCTATGGCTACACCTTC CASSPIPGGYGYTF
TRBJ2-7 TRBD1 - TRBV19 TGTGCCAGTAGTGACAGGGGCTACGAGCAGTACTTC CASSDRGYEQYF
TRBJ2-7 TRBD1 - TRBV5-4 TGTGCCAGCAGCTTAAGGGACAGGGCCTACGAGCAGTACTTC CASSLRDRAYEQYF
TRBJ1-1 - once TRBV9 TGTGCCAGCAGCGTATCTTCCCTCCAGGGGACTGAAGCTTTCTTT CASSVSSLQGTEAFF
TRBJ2-1 - - TRBV7-6 TGTGCCAGCAGCTTAGCATACGGAGACTACAATGAGCAGTTCTTC CASSLAYGDYNEQFF
TRBJ2-3 TRBD2 - TRBV5-1 TGCGCCAGCAGCTTGTTGCGGGAGGCCCGCACAGATACGCAGTATTTT CASSLLREARTDTQYF
TRBJ2-5 - - TRBV29-1 TGCAGCGTAGCCCGACAGGACACAGAGACCCAGTACTTC CSVARQDTETQYF
TRBJ2-7 - few TRBV2 TGTGCCACAGACTTAAAGTCGGACGAGCAGTACTTC CATDLKSDEQYF
TRBJ2-7 - - TRBV27 TGTGCCAGCGGGGGCAGTTTTTACGAGCAGTACTTC CASGGSFYEQYF
TRBJ2-7 TRBD2 - TRBV6-4 TGTGCCAGCAGTAGAGGACTAGCGGGTGCCTACGAGCAGTACTTC CASSRGLAGAYEQYF
TRBJ1-5 - - TRBV25-1 TGTGCCAGCAGTGACCCAGGGGCTGGTGGCAATCAGCCCCAGCATTTT CASSDPGAGGNQPQHF
TRBJ2-1 - - TRBV10-3 TGTGCCATCAGTGAGTTAGAAGTTTCTCGGGTCGATGAGCAGTTCTTC CAISELEVSRVDEQFF
TRBJ1-2 - - TRBV6-1 TGTGCCAGCAGTGAATGGCTCGGGGGGGCGTATGTAGACTATGGCTACACCTTC CASSEWLGGAYVDYGYTF
TRBJ2-7 - - TRBV5-6 TGTGCCAGCAGCTTGGCCTTACAGGGTTACGAGCAGTACTTC CASSLALQGYEQYF
TRBJ1-4 - - TRBV2 TGTGCCAGCAGCTCCCAACCTGGGCAGTATAATGAAAAACTGTTTTTT CASSSQPGQYNEKLFF